The sequence of this T cell receptor (beta chain) was determined in a study of blood T cell repertoires in COVID-19. Turning to the study itself: The cDNA or gDNA used as material had been derived from T cells, B-cell-depleted T cells, or PBMCs.

The V segment lost 3 bases and the J segment 7 bases; nucleotides outside the gene matches: 9. Germline V gene data show CDR1 as SGDLS and CDR2 as YYNGEE. The CDR3 contains 15 residues. This clone has a single count. Using immunoSEQ multiplex PCR, the repertoire was profiled, and TCRdb retains in-frame clones only, with some absent. The sample records approximately 500,000 clones, approximately 83% being singletons. Sequences were obtained from peripheral blood. The chain uses TRBV9 and TRBJ2-5, with 10 positions matching TRBD1. This sequence was found in a human donor in a cohort sampled during active COVID-19. CDR3 bases: TGTGCCAGCAGCGGGTCCGGGACAGGGGAACTGACCCAGTACTTC. This translates into CASSGSGTGELTQYF.